This T cell receptor beta chain was recovered during a study of T cells in women clearing cervical HPV infection (dated by TCRdb to about 2018). Context from the whole study: The cases were approximately 23 women with histologically confirmed HPV16-related CIN3 or worse, and 2 of those women had invasive cancers. The parent cohort enrolled 8,500 to 11,000 women aged 18 or older in Guanacaste, Costa Rica, during about 1992 to 1995 and followed them for approximately 7 years. Controls were 20 to 30 women whose single incident HPV16 infection cleared within 12 months without precancer or cancer developing. Cases had a median age of approximately 34 years and controls had a median age of 38, with no significant differences in baseline characteristics. Quality controls consisted of five blinded duplicates per group, for a total of some 60 samples made up of 50 or so participants and some 10 replicates. Blood from cases was collected at the visit at which the lesion was first identified, whereas blood from controls was collected once infection was no longer detected. The exploratory proof-of-principle case-control study was nested within the Guanacaste HPV Natural History Study in Costa Rica and compared TCR repertoires across cervical HPV16 outcomes. Cases and controls were matched on year of sample collection and on age within five years. HLA typing was available for only a few women, so HLA type could not be excluded as a confounder. Among cases, blood sampling came a median of approximately 150 days after lesion detection, with an interquartile range of about 85 to 230 days. Study-level results and caveats: TCR repertoire richness was significantly higher in CIN3+ cases than in controls across sequencing depths, while evenness did not differ. By combining richness with V gene abundances, random forest classifiers separated cases from controls with an estimated AUC of just over 0.8. TRBV6-7 relative abundance was lower in cases than in controls (0.11% versus 0.16%; Bonferroni P = 0.0008). Whether associations preceded infection or resulted from infection could not be shown with the cross-sectional design, and effector/memory subsets and HPV-specific T cells were not isolated. Because the number of T cells per sample was unknown, the richness differences could reflect varying T-cell content rather than repertoire biology.

TCR beta CDR3 regions were amplified by multiplex PCR using the immunoSEQ assay from an average of 1200 ng genomic DNA per sample. To correct primer bias, the assay used a complete synthetic TCR repertoire to set an amplification baseline. Amplicons were sequenced on the Illumina platform. In the authors' own workflow: Sequence errors were corrected by clustering with frequency ratios and a modified nearest-neighbor algorithm, and the sequences were then analyzed in the immunoSEQ Analyzer using IMGT gene definitions. At each rarefaction depth, TCR richness and evenness were averaged across 20 rarefaction repeats, and samples with fewer sequences than that depth were excluded. Wilcoxon rank sum tests with FDR correction were used to compare V, D and J gene relative abundances between the groups. An intraclass correlation of just under 96% for TCR richness and an average of 76.4% across 60 to 80 gene segments were obtained from the blinded duplicates. TCRdb obtained this table from immuneACCESS and retained in-frame rearrangements with V and J assigned. These tables miss some clones; where compared with another copy, unresolved V genes account for less than half of the shortfall, and the remainder is unexplained. V and J calls and clone size are given by that table; D and trimming were obtained from the DNA. The table kept for this sample lists fewer than 35,000 clones. Roughly 3.9% of the sample goes to the ten largest clones.

In regard to this clone: Its antigen is not yet known. The CDR3 end is not reached by the read, which stops 3 residues before it; the germline J gene fills it in.

For CDR1 and CDR2, the germline V gene (reference sequence) lists DFQATT and SNEGSKA. Taken from cysteine to phenylalanine, the CDR3 has 14 residues. The 33 bases shown cover part of the CDR3, and their frame starts at base 1. Deletion took 3 bases off V and 6 bases off J, with a span of 12 bases between the germline ends. Every participant had a single incident cervical HPV16 infection, and women with prevalent HPV16 infections were excluded. Cervical HPV DNA was detected with MY09/MY11 PCR, and genotyping was done with dot-blot hybridization. More than 14 mL of heparinized blood were centrifuged, and the buffy coat was split into aliquots, frozen at -30 degrees C, and then kept at -80 degrees C. Genomic DNA was extracted from buffy coat specimens using QIAGEN kits.

The origin of this receptor is a woman aged 18-70 years with a cervical HPV16 infection that either progressed to CIN3+ or cleared (not recorded which). The sequence is built from TRBV20-1 and TRBJ1-6; possibly the D gene is TRBD1, per 5 matching bases. Sample: blood buffy coat. CDR3 DNA, as far as it was read: TGCAGTGCTAGGGGGACTGCCTTTAATTCACCC. Its coded protein is CSARGTAFNSP. The entire CDR3 reads CSARGTAFNSPLHF.